This TCR beta chain was profiled in a study of T cells after yellow fever vaccination (dated by TCRdb to the late 2010s). A note on the overall study: The SMART-Seq v4 Ultra Low Input RNA kit was used to prepare libraries from fractions with low cell numbers. To follow T-cell clones before and after primary and booster YFV17D yellow fever vaccination, bulk TCR alpha and beta repertoires were sequenced over time. Two healthy male donors, one aged 18 to 30 and one aged 30 to 39 years, were included in the cohort. Blood was drawn at multiple timepoints before and after primary and secondary immunization, with bulk PBMC replicates and cell subsets isolated. Here is what the overall study found, with its caveats: After the booster, most of the clones that had expanded following primary vaccination were detected again (about 95% of CD4 and 88% of CD8), which suggests that memory was broadly maintained. Because abundant contaminating clonotypes from the bulk population could be contained in FACS-sorted repertoires, computational filtering was required. Only two donors were included in the study, so the extent to which the findings can be generalized is limited. The secondary T-cell response was weaker than the primary response but faster, peaking on day 5 instead of day 15. A small fraction of clonotypes appeared in both the CD4 and CD8 compartments, likely as a result of convergent recombination.

This clonotype was seen ten or more times. No cognate antigen has been identified for it. Within one base of it there is no much larger clone, and no base qualities were kept. CDR1 is given as SGHTA and CDR2 as FQGNSA, both from the germline V gene. V is cut by 0 bases and J by 4 bases, and the space between the germline ends is 16 bases. From its cysteine to its phenylalanine, the CDR3 spans 17 amino acids. The kept DNA is CDR3 alone, 51 bases in frame from the first base. For sequencing, an Illumina NovaSeq 6000 was employed. TCR cDNA was synthesized by 5'RACE template switching, through which a universal primer site and unique molecular identifiers were introduced. cDNA synthesis was primed from both the TCR alpha and TCR beta constant segments. Libraries were amplified in two PCR steps, with sample barcodes and sequencing adapters added in the second step. Sequencing of libraries was done on Illumina HiSeq 2500 (2x100 bp) or NovaSeq (2x150 bp). The study's processing was this. Demultiplexing of reads and collapsing into UMI consensus sequences were performed with MIGEC, and V(D)J alignment was carried out with MiXCR. Clonotypes responding to the vaccine were identified with edgeR on replicate PBMC samples, with the criteria of FDR below 0.01 and a log2 fold change above 5 up to day 15. Each bulk clonotype received a CD4 or CD8 identity based on whether the sequenced CD4 or CD8 repertoire contained that clonotype at higher abundance. TCRdb passed the public sequencing reads through fastp at Q25 and MiXCR, retaining productive beta sequences. Rows with one shared CDR3 protein collapse into an entry with the most common genes and DNA. TCRdb, rather than the study authors, made the V and J calls. The sample table contains 95,000 to 100,000 distinct CDR3 sequences; only one count was recorded for approximately 6.3% of them. Of the sample, roughly two fifths falls within the top ten clones.

Reading the label with the study, this specimen's treatment or condition is: live attenuated yellow fever vaccine strain. A standard Ficoll-Paque protocol was used to isolate PBMCs from peripheral blood. Dynabeads CD4 and CD8 positive selection kits were used to isolate the CD4 and CD8 T-cell fractions. TriZol was used to extract RNA from bulk PBMCs, CD4 and CD8 fractions, and dextramer-positive and dextramer-negative fractions. Specimen: CD8+ T cells sorted from PBMCs, collected 10 days after the yellow fever booster vaccination. This TCR came from a man in his late teens or twenties who received the YFV17D yellow fever vaccine. The chain joins TRBV7-2 to TRBJ2-1; TRBD2 could be the D gene, as 6 bases match. Here the CDR3 is given as CASSLAAFLGGYNEQFF. The DNA sequence is as follows: TGTGCCAGCAGCTTAGCGGCTTTTTTGGGGGGATACAATGAGCAGTTCTTC.